These T cell receptor beta chains were read from a single sample in a study of cytomegalovirus exposure and HLA in healthy donors. The repertoire was sequenced with immunoSEQ multiplex PCR; TCRdb's copy has only in-frame clones and lacks some. The sample holds some 190,000 clones; about 83% are singletons and the top ten take more than 1.4%. The sequenced sample was PBMCs. Receptors were obtained from a young woman in good health and CMV-seronegative. The CDR3 runs from the conserved cysteine through the conserved F or W. Each record gives: D gene, V gene, clone size, J gene, CDR3 protein, CDR3 DNA. The D gene is left open where the match is weak. Only part of the rows carry a size: once, few, many, or a class if the clone is expanded.

NA	TRBV5-6	NA	TRBJ2-7	CASSPWTRRGYEQYF	TGTGCCAGCAGCCCGTGGACCCGCAGGGGATACGAGCAGTACTTC
NA	TRBV4-1	NA	TRBJ2-1	CASSQEGSFVGEQFF	TGCGCCAGCAGCCAAGAAGGGAGTTTCGTCGGTGAGCAGTTCTTC
TRBD2	TRBV5-4	NA	TRBJ2-3	CASSPTSGGPDTQYF	TGTGCCAGCAGCCCTACTAGCGGGGGCCCAGATACGCAGTATTTT
NA	TRBV11-2	once	TRBJ2-1	CASSLAGATNEQFF	TGTGCCAGCAGCTTAGCGGGAGCGACGAATGAGCAGTTCTTC
TRBD1	TRBV19	NA	TRBJ2-7	CASSRRTGTDSYEQYF	TGTGCCAGTAGTAGACGGACCGGGACAGATTCCTACGAGCAGTACTTC
NA	TRBV5-1	NA	TRBJ2-1	CASSLDLNEQFF	TGCGCCAGCAGCTTGGATCTCAATGAGCAGTTCTTC
NA	TRBV25-1	NA	TRBJ1-2	CASSRTGQFYGYTF	TGTGCCAGCAGCCGGACTGGACAGTTCTATGGCTACACCTTC
NA	TRBV11-1	NA	TRBJ2-2	CASRKGAGELFF	TGTGCCAGCAGAAAAGGGGCCGGGGAGCTGTTTTTT
NA	TRBV2	NA	TRBJ2-7	CASRVQGSEGEQYF	TGTGCCAGCAGGGTACAGGGATCAGAGGGCGAGCAGTACTTC
NA	TRBV4-1	once	TRBJ1-3	CASSQESRSSGNTIYF	TGCGCCAGCAGCCAAGAGAGCCGGAGCTCTGGAAACACCATATATTTT
NA	TRBV29-1	NA	TRBJ1-5	CSVYGGSNQPQHF	TGCAGCGTCTACGGGGGTAGCAATCAGCCCCAGCATTTT
NA	TRBV9	NA	TRBJ2-1	CASSVATGGYNEQFF	TGTGCCAGCAGCGTAGCTACAGGTGGCTACAATGAGCAGTTCTTC
TRBD1	TRBV6-4	NA	TRBJ1-5	CASSDPDRGHQPQHF	TGTGCCAGCAGTGACCCTGACAGGGGGCATCAGCCCCAGCATTTT
NA	TRBV6-5	NA	TRBJ1-1	CASSFLTGRGEAFF	TGTGCCAGCAGTTTCTTAACAGGGCGAGGTGAAGCTTTCTTT
TRBD2	TRBV30	once	TRBJ2-3	CAWTQAGVDTQYF	TGTGCCTGGACGCAGGCGGGGGTAGATACGCAGTATTTT
TRBD2	TRBV19	NA	TRBJ2-3	CASSHGLAGGLLTDTQYF	TGTGCCAGTAGCCACGGACTAGCGGGGGGATTACTTACAGATACGCAGTATTTT
NA	TRBV14	NA	TRBJ2-3	CASSQWRTSTDTQYF	TGTGCCAGCAGCCAATGGCGGACTAGCACAGATACGCAGTATTTT
NA	TRBV9	NA	TRBJ2-3	CASSVAFTDTQYF	TGTGCCAGCAGCGTAGCCTTCACAGATACGCAGTATTTT
TRBD1	TRBV7-9	NA	TRBJ2-2	CASRVGQGVNTGELFF	TGTGCCAGCAGAGTTGGACAGGGTGTTAACACCGGGGAGCTGTTTTTT
TRBD1	TRBV14	NA	TRBJ2-7	CASSQQGAGEQYF	TGTGCCAGCAGCCAACAGGGGGCGGGAGAGCAGTACTTC
NA	TRBV11-3	NA	TRBJ2-3	CASSLDPVTDTQYF	TGTGCCAGCAGCTTAGATCCTGTCACAGATACGCAGTATTTT
NA	TRBV6-1	once	TRBJ1-4	CASSELSGYEKLFF	TGTGCCAGCAGTGAATTGTCAGGGTATGAAAAACTGTTTTTT
TRBD2	TRBV4-2	NA	TRBJ2-2	CASSQVPGLAGALDELFF	TGTGCCAGCAGCCAAGTGCCGGGACTAGCGGGAGCCTTGGATGAGCTGTTTTTT
NA	TRBV25-1	NA	TRBJ2-2	CASSDSPGSEELFF	TGTGCCAGCAGTGATTCCCCAGGGTCGGAGGAGCTGTTTTTT
NA	TRBV4-2	NA	TRBJ2-3	CASSQEASTDTQYF	TGTGCCAGCAGCCAAGAGGCTAGCACAGATACGCAGTATTTT
TRBD1	TRBV25-1	NA	TRBJ2-3	CASSLQGGNSDTQYF	TGTGCCAGCAGTTTACAAGGGGGCAACTCAGATACGCAGTATTTT
NA	TRBV7-9	NA	TRBJ2-2	CASSLSGELFF	TGTGCCAGCAGCTTATCAGGGGAGCTGTTTTTT
TRBD2	TRBV19	NA	TRBJ2-7	CASSLAGLAGGNEQYF	TGTGCCAGTAGTCTCGCAGGACTAGCGGGAGGAAACGAGCAGTACTTC
TRBD2	TRBV5-1	NA	TRBJ2-1	CASSLSGGSYNEQFF	TGCGCCAGCAGCTTGAGCGGGGGATCCTACAATGAGCAGTTCTTC
TRBD1	TRBV30	NA	TRBJ1-1	CAWTTGAGNTEAFF	TGTGCCTGGACGACAGGGGCGGGGAACACTGAAGCTTTCTTT
TRBD1	TRBV5-1	NA	TRBJ1-1	CASSTDRVMTEAFF	TGCGCCAGCAGCACGGACAGGGTGATGACTGAAGCTTTCTTT
TRBD1	TRBV7-3	NA	TRBJ2-1	CASSATGAHNEQFF	TGTGCCAGCAGCGCAACAGGGGCCCACAATGAGCAGTTCTTC
NA	TRBV10-1	once	TRBJ2-2	CASSDPTGTNTGELFF	TGCGCCAGCAGCGACCCGACAGGAACGAACACCGGGGAGCTGTTTTTT
NA	TRBV14	few	TRBJ1-1	CASSPLTEGAFF	TGTGCCAGCAGCCCGTTAACAGAGGGAGCTTTCTTT
TRBD1	TRBV30	NA	TRBJ2-2	CAWSIDRANTGELFF	TGTGCCTGGAGTATTGACAGGGCGAACACCGGGGAGCTGTTTTTT
NA	TRBV6-5	NA	TRBJ1-4	CASSYSGASNEKLFF	TGTGCCAGCAGTTACTCGGGGGCGTCAAATGAAAAACTGTTTTTT
NA	TRBV5-4	NA	TRBJ1-3	CASSLAGQHSGNTIYF	TGTGCCAGCAGCTTGGCCGGACAGCACTCTGGAAACACCATATATTTT
NA	TRBV5-4	NA	TRBJ2-5	CASSLPSQETQYF	TGTGCCAGCAGCTTGCCCTCCCAAGAGACCCAGTACTTC
TRBD1	TRBV5-1	NA	TRBJ1-2	CASSPRQGANYGYTF	TGCGCCAGCAGCCCTCGACAGGGAGCTAACTATGGCTACACCTTC
TRBD2	TRBV6-5	NA	TRBJ2-1	CASSSGTSGIREQFF	TGTGCCAGCAGCTCCGGGACTAGCGGGATCCGGGAGCAGTTCTTC
TRBD1	TRBV2	NA	TRBJ1-4	CASSGDRGYEKLFF	TGTGCCAGCAGTGGAGACAGGGGGTATGAAAAACTGTTTTTT
NA	TRBV27	NA	TRBJ1-6	CASSFRGTNSPLHF	TGTGCCAGCAGTTTCCGCGGAACCAATTCACCCCTCCACTTT
NA	TRBV4-1	NA	TRBJ1-1	CASSQGGTSSTEAFF	TGCGCCAGCAGCCAAGGAGGGACATCGAGCACTGAAGCTTTCTTT
NA	TRBV27	NA	TRBJ2-7	CASSPQTIADYEQYF	TGTGCCAGCAGTCCCCAGACCATAGCGGACTACGAGCAGTACTTC
NA	TRBV5-4	NA	TRBJ1-2	CASSLGGYGYTF	TGTGCCAGCAGCTTAGGGGGTTATGGCTACACCTTC
NA	TRBV7-2	NA	TRBJ2-6	CASSPVSGANVLTF	TGTGCCAGCAGCCCGGTGTCTGGGGCCAACGTCCTGACTTTC
TRBD2	TRBV7-9	few	TRBJ2-4	CASSPPAGGAKNIQYF	TGTGCCAGCAGTCCCCCAGCGGGAGGTGCCAAAAACATTCAGTACTTC
NA	TRBV27	once	TRBJ1-6	CASSFSQGDSPLHF	TGTGCCAGCAGTTTTTCACAGGGTGATTCACCCCTCCACTTT
NA	TRBV19	NA	TRBJ2-5	CASSITAIQETQYF	TGTGCCAGTAGTATCACAGCCATCCAAGAGACCCAGTACTTC
NA	TRBV4-1	NA	TRBJ2-6	CASSRLPSVDSGANVLTF	TGCGCCAGCAGCCGTCTCCCCTCGGTTGACTCTGGGGCCAACGTCCTGACTTTC
NA	TRBV25-1	NA	TRBJ2-5	CASSVQGIETQYF	TGTGCCAGCAGTGTTCAGGGCATAGAGACCCAGTACTTC
NA	TRBV6-1	NA	TRBJ1-5	CASSVDGRLGQPQHF	TGTGCCAGCAGTGTTGACGGGAGATTGGGTCAGCCCCAGCATTTT
NA	TRBV23-1	NA	TRBJ1-2	CASSPTGEANYGYTF	TGCGCCAGCAGTCCCACCGGGGAAGCTAACTATGGCTACACCTTC
TRBD1	TRBV18	NA	TRBJ1-1	CASSPYQWTGNTEAFF	TGTGCCAGCTCACCCTATCAATGGACAGGGAACACTGAAGCTTTCTTT
TRBD2	TRBV30	NA	TRBJ2-1	CAWSVLAGSQQFF	TGTGCCTGGAGTGTACTAGCGGGATCTCAGCAGTTCTTC
NA	TRBV5-4	NA	TRBJ1-1	CASSLRHRNTEAFF	TGTGCCAGCAGCTTGCGTCATAGGAACACTGAAGCTTTCTTT
NA	TRBV6-6	NA	TRBJ1-1	CASSPPDVGGTEAFF	TGTGCCAGCTCACCACCCGACGTGGGGGGCACTGAAGCTTTCTTT
TRBD2	TRBV30	NA	TRBJ2-1	CAWSLAGGGSRNEQFF	TGTGCCTGGAGTCTAGCGGGAGGTGGGTCCCGCAATGAGCAGTTCTTC
NA	TRBV12-5	NA	TRBJ2-7	CASGPGLSTYEQYF	TGTGCTAGTGGTCCAGGGTTGTCAACCTACGAGCAGTACTTC
TRBD1	TRBV29-1	NA	TRBJ1-2	CSVQGAGGQGYTF	TGCAGCGTTCAAGGGGCAGGGGGCCAGGGCTACACCTTC